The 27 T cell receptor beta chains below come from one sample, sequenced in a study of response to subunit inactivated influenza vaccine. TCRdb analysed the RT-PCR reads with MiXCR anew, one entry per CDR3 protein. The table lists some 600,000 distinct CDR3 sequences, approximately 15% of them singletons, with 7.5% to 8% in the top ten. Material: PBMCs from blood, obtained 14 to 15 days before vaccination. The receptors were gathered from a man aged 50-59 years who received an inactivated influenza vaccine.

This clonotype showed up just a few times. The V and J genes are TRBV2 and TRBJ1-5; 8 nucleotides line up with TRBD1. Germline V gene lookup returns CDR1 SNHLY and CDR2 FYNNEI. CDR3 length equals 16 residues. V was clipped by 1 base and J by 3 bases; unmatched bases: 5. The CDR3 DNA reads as TGTGCCAGCAGTGAAGGAACAGGGGGAGACAATCAGCCCCAGCATTTT. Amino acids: CASSEGTGGDNQPQHF.

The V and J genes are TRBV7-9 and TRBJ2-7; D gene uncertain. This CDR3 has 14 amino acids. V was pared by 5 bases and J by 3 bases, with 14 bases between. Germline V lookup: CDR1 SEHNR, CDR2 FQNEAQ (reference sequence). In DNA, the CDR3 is TGTGCCAGCAGCAGGACGGAGATAGTCTACGAGCAGTACTTC. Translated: CASSRTEIVYEQYF.

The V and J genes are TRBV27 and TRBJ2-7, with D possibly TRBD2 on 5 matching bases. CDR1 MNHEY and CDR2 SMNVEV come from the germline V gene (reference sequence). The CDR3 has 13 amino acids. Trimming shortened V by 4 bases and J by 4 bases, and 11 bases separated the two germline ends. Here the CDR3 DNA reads TGTGCCAGCAGTTCGCAGGCGGGTTACGAGCAGTACTTC. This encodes CASSSQAGYEQYF.

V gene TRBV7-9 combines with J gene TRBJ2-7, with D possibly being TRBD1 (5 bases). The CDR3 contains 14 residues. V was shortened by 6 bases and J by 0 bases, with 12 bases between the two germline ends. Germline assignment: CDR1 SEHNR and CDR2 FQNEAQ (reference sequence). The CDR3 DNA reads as TGTGCCAGCAGTAGTCCTAGGGGCTCCTACGAGCAGTACTTC. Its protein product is CASSSPRGSYEQYF.

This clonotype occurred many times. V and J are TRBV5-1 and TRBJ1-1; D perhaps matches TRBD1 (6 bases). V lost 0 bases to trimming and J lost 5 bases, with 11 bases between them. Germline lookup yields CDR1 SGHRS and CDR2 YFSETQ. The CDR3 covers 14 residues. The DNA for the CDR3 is TGCGCCAGCAGCTTGGGGGGGGCAAGAACTGAAGCTTTCTTT. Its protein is CASSLGGARTEAFF. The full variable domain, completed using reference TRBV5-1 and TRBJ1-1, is KAGVTQTPRYLIKTRGQQVTLSCSPISGHRSVSWYQQTPGQGLQFLFEYFSETQRNKGNFPGRFSGRQFSNSRSEMNVSTLELGDSALYLCASSLGGARTEAFFGQGTRLTVV.

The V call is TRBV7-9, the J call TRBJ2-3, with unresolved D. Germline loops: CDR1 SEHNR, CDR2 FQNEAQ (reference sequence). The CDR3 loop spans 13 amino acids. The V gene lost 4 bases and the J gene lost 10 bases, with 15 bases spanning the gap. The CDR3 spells CASSSYTAEAQYF. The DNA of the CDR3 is TGTGCCAGCAGCTCTTACACGGCCGAGGCGCAGTATTTT.

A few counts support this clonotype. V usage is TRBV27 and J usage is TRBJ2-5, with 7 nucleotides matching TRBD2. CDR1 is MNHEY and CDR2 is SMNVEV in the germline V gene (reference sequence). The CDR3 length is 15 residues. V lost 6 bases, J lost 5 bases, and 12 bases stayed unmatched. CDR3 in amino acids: CASRPPWGGVETQYF. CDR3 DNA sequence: TGTGCCAGCAGGCCCCCTTGGGGGGGGGTGGAGACCCAGTACTTC.

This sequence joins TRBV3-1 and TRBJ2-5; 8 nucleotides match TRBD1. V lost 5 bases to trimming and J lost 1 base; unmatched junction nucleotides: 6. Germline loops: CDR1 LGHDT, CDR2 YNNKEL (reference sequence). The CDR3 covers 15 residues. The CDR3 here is CASSNIGTGQETQYF. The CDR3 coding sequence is TGTGCCAGCAGCAATATTGGGACAGGCCAAGAGACCCAGTACTTC.

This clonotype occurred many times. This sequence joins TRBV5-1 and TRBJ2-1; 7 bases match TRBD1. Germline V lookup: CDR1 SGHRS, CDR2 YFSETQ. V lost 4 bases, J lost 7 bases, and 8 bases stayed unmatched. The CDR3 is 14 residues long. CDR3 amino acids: CASSGTESGNEQFF. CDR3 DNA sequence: TGCGCCAGCAGCGGGACAGAGTCCGGAAATGAGCAGTTCTTC.

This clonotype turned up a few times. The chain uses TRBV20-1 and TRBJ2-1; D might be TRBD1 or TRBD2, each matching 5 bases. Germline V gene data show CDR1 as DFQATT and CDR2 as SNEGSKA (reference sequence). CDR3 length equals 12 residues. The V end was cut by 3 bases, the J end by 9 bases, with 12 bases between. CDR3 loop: CSARGDSTEQFF. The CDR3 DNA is TGCAGTGCTAGGGGGGATAGCACTGAGCAGTTCTTC.

The CDR3 region has the DNA TGCAGTGCTAGTTCCCTAGCGGGCCTCACAGATACGCAGTATTTT. As protein: CSASSLAGLTDTQYF. This chain links TRBV20-1 with TRBJ2-3; 8 bases fit TRBD2. Unmatched junction bases numbered 7, after V lost 3 bases and J lost 2 bases. Per the germline V gene, CDR1 is DFQATT and CDR2 is SNEGSKA (reference sequence). The CDR3 has 15 amino acids.

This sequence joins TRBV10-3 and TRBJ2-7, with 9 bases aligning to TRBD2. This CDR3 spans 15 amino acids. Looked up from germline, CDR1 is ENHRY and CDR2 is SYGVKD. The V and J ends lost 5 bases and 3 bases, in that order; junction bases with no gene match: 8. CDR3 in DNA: TGTGCCATCAGTCCCGGGACTAGCTGGGTCTACGAGCAGTACTTC. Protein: CAISPGTSWVYEQYF.

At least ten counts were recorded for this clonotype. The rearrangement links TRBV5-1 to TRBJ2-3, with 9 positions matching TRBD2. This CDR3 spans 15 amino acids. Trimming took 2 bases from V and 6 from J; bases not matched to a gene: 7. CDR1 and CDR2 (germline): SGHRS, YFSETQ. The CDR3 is CASSLPSGGSDTQYF. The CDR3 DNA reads TGCGCCAGCAGCTTACCGAGCGGGGGGAGCGATACGCAGTATTTT.

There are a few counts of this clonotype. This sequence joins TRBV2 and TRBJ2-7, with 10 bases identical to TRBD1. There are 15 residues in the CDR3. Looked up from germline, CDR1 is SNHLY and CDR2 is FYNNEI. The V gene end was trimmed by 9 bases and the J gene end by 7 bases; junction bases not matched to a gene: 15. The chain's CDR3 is CARSTGTGASGEQYF. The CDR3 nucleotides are TGTGCCAGAAGCACCGGGACAGGGGCATCGGGTGAGCAGTACTTC. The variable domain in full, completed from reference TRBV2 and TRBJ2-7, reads EPEVTQTPSHQVTQMGQEVILRCVPISNHLYFYWYRQILGQKVEFLVSFYNNEISEKSEIFDDQFSVERPDGSNFTLKIRSTKLEDSAMYFCARSTGTGASGEQYFGPGTRLTVT.

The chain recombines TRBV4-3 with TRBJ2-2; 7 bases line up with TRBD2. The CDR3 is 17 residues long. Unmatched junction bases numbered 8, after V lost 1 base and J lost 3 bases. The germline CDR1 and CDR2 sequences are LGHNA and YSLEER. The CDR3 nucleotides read TGCGCCAGCAGCCAAGGAATTCGGGGGGACCACACCGGGGAGCTGTTTTTT. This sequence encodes CASSQGIRGDHTGELFF.

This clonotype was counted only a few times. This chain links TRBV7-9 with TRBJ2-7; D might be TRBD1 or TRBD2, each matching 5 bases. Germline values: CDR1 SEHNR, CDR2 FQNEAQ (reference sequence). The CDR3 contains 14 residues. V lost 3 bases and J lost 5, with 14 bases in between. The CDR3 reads CASSFSGRSNEQYF. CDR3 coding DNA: TGTGCCAGCAGCTTTTCGGGACGGTCGAACGAGCAGTACTTC.

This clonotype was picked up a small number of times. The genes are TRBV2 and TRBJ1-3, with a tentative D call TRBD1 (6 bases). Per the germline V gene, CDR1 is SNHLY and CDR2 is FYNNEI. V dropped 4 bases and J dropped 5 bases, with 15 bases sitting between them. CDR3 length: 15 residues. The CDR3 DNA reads TGTGCCAGCAGTGCAGGGGAGTCTAGACGAAACACCATATATTTT. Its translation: CASSAGESRRNTIYF.

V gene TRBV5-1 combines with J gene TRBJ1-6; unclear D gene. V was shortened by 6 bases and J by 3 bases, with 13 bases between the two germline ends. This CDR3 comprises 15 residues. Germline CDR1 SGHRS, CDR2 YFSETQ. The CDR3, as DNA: TGCGCCAGCACCCTCGACATGGTCTATAATTCACCCCTCCACTTT. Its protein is CASTLDMVYNSPLHF.

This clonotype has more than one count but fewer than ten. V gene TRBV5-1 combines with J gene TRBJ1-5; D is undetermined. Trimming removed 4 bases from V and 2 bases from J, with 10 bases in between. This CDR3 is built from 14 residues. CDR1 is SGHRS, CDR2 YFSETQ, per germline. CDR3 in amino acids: CASSPSGGNQPQHF. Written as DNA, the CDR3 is TGCGCCAGCAGCCCCTCTGGGGGCAATCAGCCCCAGCATTTT.

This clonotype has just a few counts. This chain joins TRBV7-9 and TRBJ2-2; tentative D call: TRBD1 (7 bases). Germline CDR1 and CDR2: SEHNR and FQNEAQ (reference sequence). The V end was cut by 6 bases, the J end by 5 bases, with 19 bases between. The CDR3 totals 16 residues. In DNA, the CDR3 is TGTGCCAGCAGAACCGACAGGGCGGAGGGGACCGGGGAGCTGTTTTTT. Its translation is CASRTDRAEGTGELFF. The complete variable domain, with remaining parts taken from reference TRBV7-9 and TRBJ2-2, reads DTGVSQNPRHKITKRGQNVTFRCDPISEHNRLYWYRQTLGQGPEFLTYFQNEAQLEKSRLLSDRFSAERPKGSFSTLEIQRTEQGDSAMYLCASRTDRAEGTGELFFGEGSRLTVL.

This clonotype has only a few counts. This CDR3 reads CSALKDTQYF. For the CDR3, the DNA is TGCAGTGCCCTCAAAGATACGCAGTATTTT. The V and J genes are TRBV20-1 and TRBJ2-3; D not certain. The CDR3 contains 10 residues. V was clipped by 6 bases and J by 5 bases, with 6 bases between them. Germline-derived CDR1 and CDR2 are DFQATT and SNEGSKA (reference sequence).

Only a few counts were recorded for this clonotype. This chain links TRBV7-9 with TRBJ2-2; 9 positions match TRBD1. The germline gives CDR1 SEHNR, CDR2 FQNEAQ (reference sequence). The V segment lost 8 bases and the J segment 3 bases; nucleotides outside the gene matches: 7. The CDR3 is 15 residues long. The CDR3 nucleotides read TGTGCCAGCGACCCACAGGGGGCCGACACCGGGGAGCTGTTTTTT. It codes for CASDPQGADTGELFF.

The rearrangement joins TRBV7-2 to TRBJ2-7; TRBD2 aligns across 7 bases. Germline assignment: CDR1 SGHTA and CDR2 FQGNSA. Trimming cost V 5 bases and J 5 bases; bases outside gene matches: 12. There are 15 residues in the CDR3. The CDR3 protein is CASSLIPGRAHEQYF. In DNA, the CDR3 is TGTGCCAGCAGCCTTATCCCGGGGAGGGCCCACGAGCAGTACTTC.

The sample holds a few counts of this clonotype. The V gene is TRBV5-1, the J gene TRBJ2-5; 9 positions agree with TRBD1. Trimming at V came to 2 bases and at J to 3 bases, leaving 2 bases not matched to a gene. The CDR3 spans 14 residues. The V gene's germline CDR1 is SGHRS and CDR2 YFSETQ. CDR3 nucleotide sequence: TGCGCCAGCAGCTTTTGGACAGGGGAAGAGACCCAGTACTTC. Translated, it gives CASSFWTGEETQYF. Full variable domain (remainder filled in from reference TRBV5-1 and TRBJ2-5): KAGVTQTPRYLIKTRGQQVTLSCSPISGHRSVSWYQQTPGQGLQFLFEYFSETQRNKGNFPGRFSGRQFSNSRSEMNVSTLELGDSALYLCASSFWTGEETQYFGPGTRLLVL.

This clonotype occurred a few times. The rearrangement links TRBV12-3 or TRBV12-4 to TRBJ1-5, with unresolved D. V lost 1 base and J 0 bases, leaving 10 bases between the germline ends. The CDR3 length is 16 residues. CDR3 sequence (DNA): TGTGCCAGCAGTTTAGGAGGACCAAATAGCAATCAGCCCCAGCATTTT. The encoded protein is CASSLGGPNSNQPQHF.

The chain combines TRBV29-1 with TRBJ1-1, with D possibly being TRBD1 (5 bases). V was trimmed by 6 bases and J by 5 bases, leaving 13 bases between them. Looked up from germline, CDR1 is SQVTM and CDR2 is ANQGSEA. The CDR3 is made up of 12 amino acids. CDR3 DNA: TGCAGCGTCTTACAGGTAAAAACTGAAGCTTTCTTT. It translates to CSVLQVKTEAFF.

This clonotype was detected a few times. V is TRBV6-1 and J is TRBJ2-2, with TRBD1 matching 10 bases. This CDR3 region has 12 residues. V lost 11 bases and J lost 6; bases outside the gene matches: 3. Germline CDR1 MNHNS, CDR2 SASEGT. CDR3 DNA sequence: TGTGCCGGAGACAGGGGGCCCGGGGAGCTGTTTTTT. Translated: CAGDRGPGELFF.